This TCR beta chain was captured in a study of regulatory T cells in long-lasting Graves disease. On the study more broadly: Patients with new Graves' disease had used antithyroid drugs below 3 months.

Both iRepertoire HTBI primers and Arm-PCR of CDR3 regions were used to build the TCR beta libraries. Per the original methods: Across samples, more than 55 TRBV and some 14 TRBJ segments were found. Each CDR3 protein is one row after TCRdb ran MiXCR on the multiplex PCR reads. V and J calls and clone size were set by TCRdb, not the authors. This sample carries over 500,000 distinct CDR3 sequences, 15% to 20% of them seen once, and the ten largest clones take approximately 12%. Germline V gene lookup returns CDR1 MNHEY and CDR2 SMNVEV (reference sequence). The CDR3 runs to 14 residues. Trimming cost V 5 bases and J 0 bases, with 8 bases left between them. This clonotype was observed many times. Time point: newly diagnosed GD, antithyroid drugs for less than 3 months. RNA extracted from PBMCs served as the sequencing template. The data also belong to a second study, concerning T cells in Graves' hyperthyroidism and ophthalmopathy. That work states: The HTBI set primed first-round TCR CDR3 RT-PCR. Prediction of ophthalmopathy progression came a median about 6 months pre-onset.

The sequence came from a man between 18 and 29 years old with Graves disease. The starting material was peripheral blood mononuclear cells (PBMCs), obtained at new diagnosis, from a patient treated with antithyroid drugs. The chain recombines TRBV27 with TRBJ2-1, with D perhaps matching TRBD2 (5 bases). This CDR3 is CASSKRISYNEQFF. The CDR3 DNA reads as TGTGCCAGCAGTAAGCGGATCTCCTACAATGAGCAGTTCTTC.